The 17 T cell receptor beta chains below were found in one sample sequenced in a study of radiation and T cells in renal cell carcinoma. Assay: immunoSEQ multiplex PCR; the TCRdb copy retains only in-frame clones and omits some. The sample lists over 85,000 clones; roughly 80% were seen once. The time point denotes: blood 4 weeks post-SBRT, at nephrectomy. Treatment here: 15 Gy SBRT to primary tumor, nephrectomy 4 weeks later. The source material was blood, sampled from a patient whose treatment included radiotherapy and nephrectomy. These receptor sequences come from a man aged 50 to 60 with renal cell carcinoma.

The chain joins TRBV14 to TRBJ2-7, with a weak D call TRBD2 (5 bases). V lost 6 bases to trimming and J lost 4 bases, with 16 bases between them. Germline loops: CDR1 SGHDN, CDR2 FVKESK. The CDR3 contains 14 residues. CDR3: CASSHDWRAYEQYF. The CDR3 DNA reads TGTGCCAGCAGTCACGACTGGCGGGCTTACGAGCAGTACTTC. The whole variable domain, filled in from reference TRBV14 and TRBJ2-7, reads EAGVTQFPSHSVIEKGQTVTLRCDPISGHDNLYWYRRVMGKEIKFLLHFVKESKQDESGMPNNRFLAERTGGTYSTLKVQPAELEDSGVYFCASSHDWRAYEQYFGPGTRLTVT.

CDR3 sequence reads: CASSPPGLYNTGELFF. Here the CDR3 DNA reads TGTGCCAGCAGTCCACCGGGACTGTACAACACCGGGGAGCTGTTTTTT. This chain connects TRBV27 to TRBJ2-2; D is perhaps TRBD2 (6 bases). V was trimmed by 5 bases and J by 2 bases, leaving 15 bases between them. CDR3 length equals 16 residues. Per germline, CDR1 MNHEY and CDR2 SMNVEV (reference sequence).

CDR3 amino acids: CSVEEGGVQQFF. The CDR3 coding sequence is TGCAGCGTTGAAGAGGGCGGCGTTCAGCAGTTCTTC. The chain uses TRBV29-1 and TRBJ2-1; no clear D gene. V lost 0 bases and J lost 11, with 11 bases in between. Looked up from germline, CDR1 is SQVTM and CDR2 is ANQGSEA. The CDR3 totals 12 residues.

V and J are TRBV9 and TRBJ2-3, with D tentatively TRBD2 (6 bases). Germline assignment: CDR1 SGDLS and CDR2 YYNGEE. V was cut by 2 bases and J by 5 bases, with 21 bases left in between. The CDR3 is 17 residues long. This CDR3 is CASSVLGTERVVDTQYF. CDR3 DNA sequence: TGTGCCAGCAGCGTTCTCGGGACCGAGCGGGTTGTAGATACGCAGTATTTT.

The J gene is TRBJ1-2, the V gene TRBV4-1, with 7 bases fitting TRBD1. The V segment lost 0 bases and the J segment 6 bases; nucleotides outside the gene matches: 10. The CDR3 totals 16 residues. The germline V gene has CDR1 MGHRA and CDR2 YSYEKL. CDR3 nucleotides: TGCGCCAGCAGCCAAGATCGGGCAGGGGGAATGGATGGCTACACCTTC. Its protein product is CASSQDRAGGMDGYTF.

The chain links TRBV2 to TRBJ1-5, with D hard to call. The germline V and J ends were trimmed by 0 bases and 2 bases, with 5 bases remaining between them. There are 14 residues in the CDR3. Germline V gives CDR1 SNHLY, CDR2 FYNNEI. The DNA of the CDR3 is TGTGCCAGCAGTGAAGCGCAGGGCAATCAGCCCCAGCATTTT. It specifies CASSEAQGNQPQHF.

As regards this clone: Germline and junction disagree at one end, which may indicate a read error. CDR3 amino acids: CASFRTNAF. The CDR3 DNA reads TGTGCCAGCTTTAGGACTAACGCCTTC. The chain carries TRBV6-1 and TRBJ1-2; D call uncertain. The CDR3 has 9 amino acids. Germline values: CDR1 MNHNS, CDR2 SASEGT.

This chain uses TRBV1 with TRBJ2-7; the table's D call, TRBD2, has no DNA check behind it. TRBV1 represents a pseudogene. The CDR3 covers 18 residues. Here the CDR3 DNA reads TGCACCAGCAGCCAAGATTATCGTAGCCTAGTTTTGTCCTACGAGCAGTACTTC. Encoded protein: CTSSQDYRSLVLSYEQYF.

The chain is built from TRBV2 and TRBJ2-1; 7 positions match TRBD1. This CDR3 has 14 amino acids. Germline V gene lookup returns CDR1 SNHLY and CDR2 FYNNEI. J lost 3 bases, V lost 2 bases, and 1 base had no gene match. The DNA for the CDR3 is TGTGCCAGCAGTGAACAGGGGGTCTACAATGAGCAGTTCTTC. This sequence encodes CASSEQGVYNEQFF.

Comments on this clone: The junction differs from germline at one of its ends, possibly a read error. The V gene is TRBV7-7, the J gene TRBJ2-2; 13 positions match TRBD2. The CDR3 runs 17 residues. The V gene's germline CDR1 is SSHAT and CDR2 FNYEAQ (reference sequence). CDR3 loop: CASSTTSGGFDTGELFF. CDR3 DNA: TGTGCTAGCAGCACGACTAGCGGGGGGTTTGACACCGGGGAGCTGTTTTTT.

The V call is TRBV5-1, the J call TRBJ1-1; TRBD1 agrees at 9 bases. V shed 1 base and J 2 bases; nucleotides not matched to a gene: 6. The CDR3 is made up of 16 amino acids. Germline V gene lookup returns CDR1 SGHRS and CDR2 YFSETQ. CDR3 sequence: CASSLSRDRVNTEAFF. The CDR3 DNA reads as TGCGCCAGCAGCTTGTCCCGGGACAGGGTCAACACTGAAGCTTTCTTT.

The chain employs TRBV7-8 and TRBJ2-5; 7 bases map to TRBD2. From germline, CDR1 is SGHVS and CDR2 FQNEAQ. This CDR3 has 14 amino acids. Germline trimming cut 6 bases from V and 0 bases from J; bases unmatched to any gene: 4. The CDR3 bases are TGTGCCAGCAGACGGGGGGTGAACCAAGAGACCCAGTACTTC. It yields the protein CASRRGVNQETQYF.

CDR3 protein: CSVVEQIQHYEQYF. The DNA for the CDR3 is TGCAGCGTTGTAGAACAGATTCAACACTACGAGCAGTACTTC. The rearrangement joins TRBV29-1 to TRBJ2-7; D is ambiguous. Germline V gene sequence: CDR1 SQVTM, CDR2 ANQGSEA. This CDR3 comprises 14 residues. Trimming removed 4 bases from V and 3 bases from J, with 16 bases in between.

The chain employs TRBV4-3 and TRBJ2-3; D unclear. V lost 0 bases and J 6 bases, leaving 16 bases between the germline ends. The CDR3 totals 16 residues. CDR1 is LGHNA, CDR2 YSLEER, per germline. CDR3 coding DNA: TGCGCCAGCAGCCAAGATGAGAGGCCGAATCTGGATACGCAGTATTTT. As protein: CASSQDERPNLDTQYF.

The V call is TRBV5-1, the J call TRBJ2-3; 8 bases fit TRBD2. The CDR3 runs to 18 residues. Germline CDR1 and CDR2: SGHRS and YFSETQ. The J segment lost 2 bases and the V segment lost 0 bases, leaving 11 bases of the junction unmatched. The CDR3 region has the DNA TGCGCCAGCAGCTTGGTGCGGGAGGCCCAATTAAACACAGATACGCAGTATTTT. It specifies CASSLVREAQLNTDTQYF.

J is TRBJ1-5 and V is TRBV4-1; 7 nucleotides match TRBD1. The junction had 4 bases not matched to a gene; V was cut back by 8 bases and J by 0 bases. The CDR3 has 14 amino acids. Germline V lookup: CDR1 MGHRA, CDR2 YSYEKL. CDR3 nucleotide sequence: TGCGCCAGCGCGCGGACAGGTAGCAATCAGCCCCAGCATTTT. Protein sequence: CASARTGSNQPQHF.

This sequence joins TRBV2 and TRBJ2-1; 14 bases are a match to TRBD2. V gave up 5 bases and J gave up 0 bases; unmatched junction bases: 9. CDR1 and CDR2 from the germline V gene are SNHLY and FYNNEI. The CDR3 extends over 19 amino acids. CDR3: CASSKSGTSGGSSYNEQFF. CDR3 sequence (DNA): TGTGCCAGCAGTAAATCCGGGACTAGCGGGGGAAGCTCCTACAATGAGCAGTTCTTC.